This TCR beta chain was identified during a study of healthy donors' naive CD4 and CD8 T cells. This clonotype was observed a few times. A linear amplification protocol produced the TCR libraries from 400 to 550 ng of total RNA. Per the original data handling: Sequencing covered around 71,000 rearranged alpha-chain transcripts across 4 or 5 healthy donors. Each CDR3 protein gets one entry after TCRdb re-called the reads with MiXCR. The V and J calls and clone size are TCRdb's, not the authors'. The table includes around 200,000 distinct CDR3 sequences, about 76% detected once. The CDR3 sequence is 14 residues long. The V gene end was trimmed by 6 bases and the J gene end by 5 bases; junction bases not matched to a gene: 4. The germline gives CDR1 MNHEY, CDR2 SVGAGI.

The chain carries TRBV6-5 and TRBJ2-5, with 12 bases identical to TRBD2. Material: naive CD4+ and CD8+ T cells sorted from blood, pooled from several donors. This clonotype was obtained from a pool of human donors in good health; the sample pools cells from several healthy donors. The CDR3 bases are TGTGCCAGCAGCCCTAGCGGGAGGGGGGAGACCCAGTACTTC. Translated: CASSPSGRGETQYF.